This TCR beta chain was identified in a study of blood T cells in healthy people across ages. A J-beta primer mix and a sample-barcoded 5' primer were used in a second PCR of roughly 7 to 12 cycles. TCRdb redid the calling of the 5' RACE reads with MiXCR, one entry per CDR3 protein. Altogether over 1,500,000 distinct CDR3 sequences are present, about 50% being singletons, with the ten largest covering around 2.1%. Deletions cut 6 bases from V and 1 base from J, with 13 bases between. Looked up from germline, CDR1 is MDHEN and CDR2 is SYDVKM. The CDR3 covers 15 residues. V usage is TRBV28 and J usage is TRBJ2-1; tentatively, D is TRBD1 (6 bases). The sequence was collected from a woman aged 40 to 49 in good health. What was sequenced was blood. The CDR3 is CASRRPGHSYNEQFF. The CDR3 DNA is TGTGCCAGCAGACGACCGGGACATTCCTACAATGAGCAGTTCTTC.